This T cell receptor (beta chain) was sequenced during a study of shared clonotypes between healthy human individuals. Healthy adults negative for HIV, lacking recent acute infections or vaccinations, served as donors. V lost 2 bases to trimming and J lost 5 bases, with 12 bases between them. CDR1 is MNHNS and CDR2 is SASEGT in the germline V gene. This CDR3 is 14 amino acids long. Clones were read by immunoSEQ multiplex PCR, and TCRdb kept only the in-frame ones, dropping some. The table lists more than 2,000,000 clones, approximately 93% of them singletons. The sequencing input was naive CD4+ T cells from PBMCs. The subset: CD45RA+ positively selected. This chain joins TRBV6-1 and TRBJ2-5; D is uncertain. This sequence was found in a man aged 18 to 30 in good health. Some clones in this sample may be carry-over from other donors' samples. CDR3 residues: CASSELDLTETQYF. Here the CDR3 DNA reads TGTGCCAGCAGTGAACTGGATCTAACGGAGACCCAGTACTTC.